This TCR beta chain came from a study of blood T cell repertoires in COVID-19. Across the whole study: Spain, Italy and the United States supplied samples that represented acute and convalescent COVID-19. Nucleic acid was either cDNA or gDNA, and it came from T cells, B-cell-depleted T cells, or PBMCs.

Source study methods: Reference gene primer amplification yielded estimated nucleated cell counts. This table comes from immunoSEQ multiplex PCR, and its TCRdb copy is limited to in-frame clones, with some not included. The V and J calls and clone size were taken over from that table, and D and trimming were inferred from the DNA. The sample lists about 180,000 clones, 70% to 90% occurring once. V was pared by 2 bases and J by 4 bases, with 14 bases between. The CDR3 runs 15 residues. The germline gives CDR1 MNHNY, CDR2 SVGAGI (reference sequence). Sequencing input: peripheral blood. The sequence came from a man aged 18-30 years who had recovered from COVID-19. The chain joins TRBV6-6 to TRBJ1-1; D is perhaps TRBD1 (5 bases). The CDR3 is CASSYPGGGSTEAFF. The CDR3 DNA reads TGTGCCAGCAGTTACCCGGGGGGAGGGAGCACTGAAGCTTTCTTT.